This T cell receptor beta chain comes out of a study of blood T cells in healthy people across ages. They isolated at least 6 million PBMCs from each sample. No fewer than 5 micrograms of total RNA were isolated from every sample. Deletions cut 3 bases from V and 2 bases from J, with 15 bases between. Germline assignment: CDR1 SGHKS and CDR2 YYEKEE (reference sequence). The CDR3 covers 15 residues. This clonotype was seen repeatedly, ten times or more. Through a sample-barcoded 5' primer and a J-beta primer mix, a second PCR was run for about 6 to 11 cycles. MiXCR, applied by TCRdb to the 5' RACE reads, yields one record per CDR3 protein. The repertoire holds some 940,000 distinct CDR3 sequences, with around 29% as singletons. This sample was also put to use in a study of T cells of mothers and their children. From that second work: Maternal samples each gave over 9.5 million TCR beta CDR3 reads, and child samples approximately 2.8 million each. Slightly, though not significantly, more overlap was seen in related than in unrelated mother-child pairs.

The material sequenced was blood. This clonotype was obtained from a woman aged 35 to 49 in good health. The rearrangement links TRBV5-5 to TRBJ2-7; TRBD1 is a possible D gene (7 bases). This CDR3 reads CASSWGDSLPYEQYF. CDR3 sequence (DNA): TGTGCCAGCAGCTGGGGGGACAGTTTACCCTACGAGCAGTACTTC.